A single sample gave rise to the 2 T cell receptor beta chains below, sequenced in a study of T cell repertoires in cytomegalovirus infection. Their cognate antigens are unknown. Each CDR3 protein is one row after TCRdb ran MiXCR on the reads. The sample contains roughly 120,000 distinct CDR3 sequences, around 29% of which appear only once. This specimen was CD8+ T cells from cultured PBMCs, taken from culture after CMV antigen stimulation. The receptor source for this set is a human donor in good health (CMV status not recorded). Some clones in this sample may be carry-over from other donors' samples.

This chain joins TRBV9 and TRBJ2-1, with D perhaps TRBD2 (7 bases). The V end was cut by 0 bases, the J end by 7 bases, with 14 bases between. The V gene's germline CDR1 is SGDLS and CDR2 YYNGEE. The CDR3 contains 15 residues. CDR3: CASSVGGGPGNEQFF. In DNA form, the CDR3 reads TGTGCCAGCAGCGTAGGGGGGGGGCCTGGGAATGAGCAGTTCTTC.

This clonotype was recorded a few times. The chain has TRBV6-5 and TRBJ1-5, with D possibly matching TRBD1 (6 bases). This CDR3 comprises 14 residues. Deletions cut 6 bases from V and 5 bases from J, with 14 bases between. The germline V gene has CDR1 MNHEY and CDR2 SVGAGI. CDR3 DNA sequence: TGTGCCAGCAGCCTAAGGGGGATCGATCAGCCCCAGCATTTT. Its translation: CASSLRGIDQPQHF.